What follows are 13 T cell receptor beta chains derived from one specimen sequenced in a study of cytomegalovirus exposure and HLA in healthy donors. Vbeta (60) and Jbeta (13) primers were used in the PCR. Only in-frame clones appear in the TCRdb table, and some are missing; sequencing was by immunoSEQ multiplex PCR. This sample has some 160,000 clones; 65% to 85% occur once, and the top ten carry around 1.6%. What was sequenced was PBMCs. The origin of the receptors is a woman younger than 35 in good health and CMV-seronegative.

The chain combines TRBV4-1 with TRBJ1-6; 7 bases map to TRBD1. The CDR3 is 14 residues long. In germline, CDR1 is MGHRA, CDR2 YSYEKL. The V segment lost 4 bases and the J segment 7 bases; nucleotides outside the gene matches: 4. The CDR3 here is CASSPGTANSPLHF. The CDR3 nucleotides read TGCGCCAGCAGCCCCGGGACAGCAAATTCACCCCTCCACTTT.

The gene calls are TRBV13 and TRBJ1-1; 8 nucleotides match TRBD1. CDR3 length equals 15 residues. Germline values: CDR1 PRHDT, CDR2 FYEKMQ (reference sequence). The V gene end was trimmed by 4 bases and the J gene end by 2 bases; junction bases not matched to a gene: 6. CDR3 region: CASSSPTGANTEAFF. The CDR3 region has the DNA TGTGCCAGCAGCTCGCCGACAGGGGCCAACACTGAAGCTTTCTTT. The full variable domain, its missing parts supplied by reference TRBV13 and TRBJ1-1, is AAGVIQSPRHLIKEKRETATLKCYPIPRHDTVYWYQQGPGQDPQFLISFYEKMQSDKGSIPDRFSAQQFSDYHSELNMSSLELGDSALYFCASSSPTGANTEAFFGQGTRLTVV.

There are a few counts of this clone. The CDR3 is CASSHNRGTEAFF. The CDR3 nucleotides are TGCGCCAGCAGCCATAACAGGGGAACTGAAGCTTTCTTT. The V call is TRBV4-1, the J call TRBJ1-1; 7 nucleotides align to TRBD1. Per the germline V gene, CDR1 is MGHRA and CDR2 is YSYEKL. V lost 3 bases, J lost 5 bases, and 3 bases stayed unmatched. This CDR3 comprises 13 residues.

The gene calls are TRBV30 and TRBJ2-1; D is possibly TRBD2 (6 bases). CDR3 length equals 12 residues. Trimming pared 3 bases from V and 10 bases from J, leaving 13 bases between. The germline gives CDR1 GTSNPN, CDR2 SVGIG (reference sequence). The CDR3 region has the DNA TGTGCCTGGAGCGCGGGATCAGGCGAGCAGTTCTTC. Protein sequence: CAWSAGSGEQFF.

Written as DNA, the CDR3 is TGTGCCAGCAGTGAATATCGGGGCCGGGACAGCTCTAATGAAAAACTGTTTTTT. Amino acid sequence: CASSEYRGRDSSNEKLFF. The chain couples TRBV25-1 to TRBJ1-4, with 7 bases lining up with TRBD1. The junction had 10 bases not matched to a gene; V was cut back by 0 bases and J by 3 bases. There are 18 residues in the CDR3. Germline V gene data show CDR1 as MGHDK and CDR2 as SYGVNS.

The chain joins TRBV13 to TRBJ1-1, with 8 bases aligning to TRBD1. V lost 8 bases and J lost 3; bases outside the gene matches: 8. The germline gives CDR1 PRHDT, CDR2 FYEKMQ (reference sequence). This CDR3 has 14 residues. The CDR3 loop reads CASEPQGGHTEAFF. The DNA for the CDR3 is TGTGCCAGCGAACCACAGGGGGGCCACACTGAAGCTTTCTTT.

The chain is built from TRBV6-1 and TRBJ2-7, with TRBD2 as a possible D gene (5 bases). The CDR3 runs 14 residues. V gave up 3 bases and J gave up 3 bases, with 12 bases separating them. Per germline, CDR1 MNHNS and CDR2 SASEGT. The CDR3 DNA reads TGTGCCAGCAGTGAGGGGAGAGTCGGCTACGAGCAGTACTTC. Its translation is CASSEGRVGYEQYF.

This clone was picked up a small number of times. The rearrangement uses TRBV9 and TRBJ1-1; 7 nucleotides match TRBD1. This CDR3 has 18 residues. Germline CDR1 and CDR2: SGDLS and YYNGEE. Trimming at V came to 3 bases and at J to 3 bases, leaving 17 bases not matched to a gene. The CDR3 loop reads CASSGEITGAILYTEAFF. CDR3 DNA: TGTGCCAGCAGCGGAGAGATCACAGGGGCAATATTGTACACTGAAGCTTTCTTT.

This clone was seen more than once but under ten times. The CDR3 is CASSSLTTGELFF. The CDR3 DNA reads as TGTGCCAGCAGCTCCCTGACTACCGGGGAGCTGTTTTTT. The chain is built from TRBV11-2 and TRBJ2-2; D call uncertain. The CDR3 length is 13 residues. Germline CDR1 SGHAT, CDR2 FQNNGV. V dropped 4 bases and J dropped 5 bases, with 8 bases sitting between them.

The chain is built from TRBV4-1 and TRBJ2-5; no clear D. Germline V gene data show CDR1 as MGHRA and CDR2 as YSYEKL. The V end lost 0 bases, the J end lost 5 bases, and 13 bases lay between the germline ends. This CDR3 region has 15 residues. The CDR3: CASSQDGHGVETQYF. The CDR3 DNA follows: TGCGCCAGCAGCCAAGACGGCCACGGAGTTGAGACCCAGTACTTC.

The chain uses TRBV5-1 and TRBJ1-1; possibly TRBD1 for D (5 bases). Trimming took 2 bases from V and 0 from J, leaving 14 bases between them. Looked up from germline, CDR1 is SGHRS and CDR2 is YFSETQ. This CDR3 region has 16 residues. In DNA, the CDR3 is TGCGCCAGCAGCTTTGGGGCGCGGCGTATGAACACTGAAGCTTTCTTT. Amino acid sequence: CASSFGARRMNTEAFF.

V and J are TRBV7-8 and TRBJ1-1; D unresolved. The ends were cut back, 10 bases at V and 5 bases at J, with 17 bases in the middle. Looked up from germline, CDR1 is SGHVS and CDR2 is FQNEAQ. The CDR3 runs to 13 residues. The CDR3 coding sequence is TGTGCCACCTCATTCCGGGGTGGAACTGAAGCTTTCTTT. Its protein product is CATSFRGGTEAFF.

V usage is TRBV27 and J usage is TRBJ1-2, with 7 bases matching TRBD1. The CDR3 contains 14 residues. Germline V gene lookup returns CDR1 MNHEY and CDR2 SMNVEV (reference sequence). Losses at the gene ends were 5 bases for V and 2 bases for J; bases not matched to a gene: 5. CDR3 sequence: CASSPRTGNYGYTF. CDR3 bases: TGTGCCAGCAGTCCACGGACAGGCAACTATGGCTACACCTTC.